This is a list of T cell receptor beta chains from one sample in a study of blood T cell repertoires in COVID-19. Clones were sequenced by immunoSEQ multiplex PCR, and TCRdb holds only the in-frame ones, with some missing. Of 100,000 to 150,000 clones listed, about 80% were seen once; the top ten hold roughly 4%. Sequenced material: peripheral blood. The receptors stem from a woman between 45 and 65 years old with acute or convalescent COVID-19. CDR3s include the opening cysteine and the closing phenylalanine or tryptophan. D genes are given only for firm matches. Rows may omit the clone size; those that give it use once, few, many or a size class.

clone_size,j_call,d_call,v_call,cdr3_aa,cdr3_nt
NA,TRBJ1-1,NA,TRBV3-1/TRBV3-2,CASSQLTEAFF,TGTGCCAGCAGCCAATTAACTGAAGCTTTCTTT
once,TRBJ1-3,NA,TRBV5-4,CASSLGPFSGNTIYF,TGTGCCAGCAGCTTGGGTCCGTTCTCTGGAAACACCATATATTTT
NA,TRBJ2-1,TRBD1,TRBV5-1,CASSPDRGQDNEQFF,TGCGCCAGCAGCCCCGACAGGGGTCAAGACAATGAGCAGTTCTTC
NA,TRBJ1-5,NA,TRBV5-8,CASSLFQGQPQHF,TGTGCCAGCAGCTTATTCCAGGGTCAGCCCCAGCATTTT
NA,TRBJ1-2,TRBD1,TRBV14,CASSQVTTGGLTF,TGTGCCAGCAGCCAAGTGACTACAGGGGGCCTCACCTTC
NA,TRBJ1-1,TRBD1,TRBV14,CASSPTGGGRAFF,TGTGCCAGCAGCCCTACAGGGGGCGGGAGAGCTTTCTTT
NA,TRBJ1-2,TRBD1,TRBV27,CASSPTGDNDGYTF,TGTGCCAGCAGCCCGACAGGGGATAACGATGGCTACACCTTC
NA,TRBJ2-1,TRBD2,TRBV7-3,CASSFTSGPYNEQFF,TGTGCCAGCAGCTTCACTAGCGGACCCTACAATGAGCAGTTCTTC
NA,TRBJ2-7,NA,TRBV2,CASSVREYEQYF,TGTGCCAGCAGTGTGCGTGAGTACGAGCAGTACTTC
NA,TRBJ2-2,NA,TRBV7-8,CASSLVPSLGVTGELFF,TGTGCCAGCAGCTTAGTGCCTTCGTTAGGGGTCACCGGGGAGCTGTTTTTT
NA,TRBJ2-5,TRBD1,TRBV18,CASSQSTGGLETQYF,TGTGCCAGCTCACAATCTACAGGGGGCCTTGAGACCCAGTACTTC
few,TRBJ2-2,TRBD2,TRBV2,CASKPGLAGGPGELFF,TGTGCCAGCAAACCGGGACTAGCGGGGGGGCCCGGGGAGCTGTTTTTT
few,TRBJ2-1,TRBD2,TRBV7-3,CASSLIPGLAGGSRSYNEQFF,TGTGCCAGCAGCTTAATACCGGGACTAGCGGGAGGTTCGCGGTCCTACAATGAGCAGTTCTTC
NA,TRBJ2-3,TRBD2,TRBV5-5,CTSDKIGLAGEGTQYF,TGTACCAGCGATAAGATTGGGCTAGCGGGAGAGGGTACGCAGTATTTT
NA,TRBJ2-3,NA,TRBV5-1,CASSFSSQGTDTQYF,TGCGCCAGCAGCTTTTCCAGCCAGGGCACAGATACGCAGTATTTT